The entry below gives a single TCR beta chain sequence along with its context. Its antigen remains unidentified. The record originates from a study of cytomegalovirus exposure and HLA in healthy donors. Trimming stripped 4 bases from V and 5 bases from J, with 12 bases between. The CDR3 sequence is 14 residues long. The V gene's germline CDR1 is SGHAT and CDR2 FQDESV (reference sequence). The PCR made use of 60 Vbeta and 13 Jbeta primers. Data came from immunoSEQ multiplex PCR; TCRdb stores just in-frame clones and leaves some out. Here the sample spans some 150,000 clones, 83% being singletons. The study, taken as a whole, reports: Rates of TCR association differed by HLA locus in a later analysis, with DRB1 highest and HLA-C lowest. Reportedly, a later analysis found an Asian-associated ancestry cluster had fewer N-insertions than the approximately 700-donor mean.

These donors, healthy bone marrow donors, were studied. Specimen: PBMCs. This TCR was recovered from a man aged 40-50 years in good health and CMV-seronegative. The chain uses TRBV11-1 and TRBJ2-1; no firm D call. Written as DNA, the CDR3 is TGTGCCAGCAGCTCAGGAACAGAGAACAATGAGCAGTTCTTC. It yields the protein CASSSGTENNEQFF. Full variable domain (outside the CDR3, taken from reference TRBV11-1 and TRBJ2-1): EAEVAQSPRYKITEKSQAVAFWCDPISGHATLYWYRQILGQGPELLVQFQDESVVDDSQLPKDRFSAERLKGVDSTLKIQPAELGDSAMYLCASSSGTENNEQFFGPGTRLTVL.